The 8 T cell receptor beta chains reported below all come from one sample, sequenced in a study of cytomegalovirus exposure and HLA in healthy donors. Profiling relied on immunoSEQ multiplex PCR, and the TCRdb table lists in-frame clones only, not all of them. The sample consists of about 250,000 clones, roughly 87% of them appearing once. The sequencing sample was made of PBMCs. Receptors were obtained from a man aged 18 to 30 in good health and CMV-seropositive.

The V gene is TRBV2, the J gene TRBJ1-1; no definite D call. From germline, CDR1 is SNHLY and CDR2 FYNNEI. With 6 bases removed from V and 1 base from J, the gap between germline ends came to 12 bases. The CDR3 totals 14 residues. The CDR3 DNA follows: TGTGCCAGCAGCCGCAGTACAACGAACACTGAAGCTTTCTTT. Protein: CASSRSTTNTEAFF.

CDR3 coding DNA: TGTGCCAGCAGTGACCTACTAGCGGGAGAATGGCTGTACGAGCAGTACTTC. Its protein is CASSDLLAGEWLYEQYF. The V gene is TRBV6-1, the J gene TRBJ2-7, with 11 bases matching TRBD2. Germline CDR1 MNHNS, CDR2 SASEGT. The ends lost 3 bases at V and 4 bases at J; junction bases unmatched: 11. This CDR3 has 17 amino acids.

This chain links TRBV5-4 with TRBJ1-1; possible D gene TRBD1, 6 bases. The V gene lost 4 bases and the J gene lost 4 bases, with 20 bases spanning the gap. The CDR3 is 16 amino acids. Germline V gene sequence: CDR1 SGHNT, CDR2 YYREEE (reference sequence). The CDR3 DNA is TGTGCCAGCAGCGGGGGCGGGGCGAACGGGGGCACTGAAGCTTTCTTT. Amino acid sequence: CASSGGGANGGTEAFF.

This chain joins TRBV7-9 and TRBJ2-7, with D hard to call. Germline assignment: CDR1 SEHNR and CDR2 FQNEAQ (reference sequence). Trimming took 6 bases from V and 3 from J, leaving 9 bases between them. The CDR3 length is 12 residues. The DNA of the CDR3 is TGTGCCAGCAGGTCCGCGCACTACGAGCAGTACTTC. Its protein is CASRSAHYEQYF.

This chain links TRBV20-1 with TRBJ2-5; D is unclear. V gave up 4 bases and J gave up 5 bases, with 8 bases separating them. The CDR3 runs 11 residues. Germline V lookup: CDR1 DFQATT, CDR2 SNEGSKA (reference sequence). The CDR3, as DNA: TGCAGTGCTATGGCGATGGAGACCCAGTACTTC. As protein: CSAMAMETQYF.

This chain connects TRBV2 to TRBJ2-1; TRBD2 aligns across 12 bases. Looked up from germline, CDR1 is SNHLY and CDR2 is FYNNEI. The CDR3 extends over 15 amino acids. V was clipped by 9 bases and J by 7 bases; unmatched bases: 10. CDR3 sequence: CASIVLAGGRNEQFF. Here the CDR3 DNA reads TGTGCCAGTATAGTACTAGCGGGAGGAAGGAATGAGCAGTTCTTC.

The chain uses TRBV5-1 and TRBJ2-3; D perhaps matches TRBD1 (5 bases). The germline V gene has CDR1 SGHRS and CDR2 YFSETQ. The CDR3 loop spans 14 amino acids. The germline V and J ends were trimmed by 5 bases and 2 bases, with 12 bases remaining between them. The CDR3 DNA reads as TGCGCCAGCAGAGGGGTCTCGGCCACAGATACGCAGTATTTT. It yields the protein CASRGVSATDTQYF.

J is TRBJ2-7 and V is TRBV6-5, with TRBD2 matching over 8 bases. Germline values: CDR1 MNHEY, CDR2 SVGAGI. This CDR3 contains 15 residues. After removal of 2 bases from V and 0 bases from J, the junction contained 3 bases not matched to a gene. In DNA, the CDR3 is TGTGCCAGCAGTTACGGTAGCGGGACCTCCTACGAGCAGTACTTC. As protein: CASSYGSGTSYEQYF.